Listed here are 25 T cell receptor beta chains from one sample, sequenced in a study of T cells in Graves' hyperthyroidism and ophthalmopathy (dated by TCRdb to about 2019). Library preparation was by multiplex PCR. This sample was sequenced with an Illumina HiSeq 2000. TCR beta CDR3 regions were amplified from RNA transcripts. A first-round RT-PCR of the TCR CDR3 used the HTBI primer set with the Qiagen OneStep RT-PCR kit. TCRdb reran the public reads through fastp at Q25 and MiXCR, keeping productive beta chains. Rows with a matching CDR3 protein are joined into one entry that keeps the most common DNA and genes. This sample is represented by around 600,000 distinct CDR3 sequences; 14% of them were singletons. Roughly 7% of the sample is in the top ten clones. Material: blood. The receptor source for this set is a woman in her late teens or twenties with Graves' ophthalmopathy.

The chain couples TRBV18 to TRBJ2-7; the match to TRBD2 covers 9 bases. J lost 5 bases, V lost 4 bases, and 9 bases had no gene match. The germline V gene has CDR1 KGHSH and CDR2 LQKENI. The length of the CDR3 is 15 residues. In nucleotides, the CDR3 is TGTGCCAGCTCACGCAGGGGGACTAGCTTCGACGAGCAGTACTTC. Translated, it gives CASSRRGTSFDEQYF. Looking up the rest from reference TRBV18 and TRBJ2-7 gives the full variable domain: NAGVMQNPRHLVRRRGQEARLRCSPMKGHSHVYWYRQLPEEGLKFMVYLQKENIIDESGMPKERFSAEFPKEGPSILRIQQVVRGDSAAYFCASSRRGTSFDEQYFGPGTRLTVT.

This clonotype was seen repeatedly, ten times or more. The chain carries TRBV27 and TRBJ2-1; 7 bases are a match to TRBD1. The CDR3 extends over 14 amino acids. The germline gives CDR1 MNHEY, CDR2 SMNVEV (reference sequence). V shed 3 bases, J shed 7 bases, and the junction held 6 bases outside the gene matches. The CDR3 DNA is TGTGCCAGCAGTTTCCCCGGGACAGTAAATGAGCAGTTCTTC. Its translation is CASSFPGTVNEQFF.

This clonotype was counted many times. This chain connects TRBV27 to TRBJ1-2, with no clear D. The CDR3 is 14 amino acids. Per the germline V gene, CDR1 is MNHEY and CDR2 is SMNVEV (reference sequence). Trimming removed 2 bases from V and 7 bases from J, with 14 bases in between. The CDR3: CASSLTGPWLGYTF. The CDR3 nucleotides read TGTGCCAGCAGTTTAACCGGACCTTGGCTTGGCTACACCTTC.

This rearrangement joins TRBV6-9 to TRBJ2-7, with D perhaps assigned TRBD1 or TRBD2 (6 bases each). This CDR3 is built from 17 residues. V was clipped by 3 bases and J by 2 bases, with 20 bases between them. Germline CDR1 MNHGY, CDR2 SVAAGI. The CDR3 coding sequence is TGTGCCAGCAGTTACCCTAATGCGCGGGACAAACCCTACGAGCAGTACTTC. Encoded protein: CASSYPNARDKPYEQYF.

This clonotype was recorded many times. The V and J genes are TRBV2 and TRBJ2-3, with a possible D match to TRBD2 (5 bases). Germline CDR1 and CDR2: SNHLY and FYNNEI. The CDR3 sequence is 14 residues long. Trimming cost V 5 bases and J 0 bases, with 9 bases left between them. In nucleotides, the CDR3 is TGTGCCAGCAGTAGGACTTCTAGCACAGATACGCAGTATTTT. Its protein product is CASSRTSSTDTQYF.

This clonotype was counted a few times. This chain connects TRBV20-1 to TRBJ2-7; 10 bases are a match to TRBD2. V trimming: 0 bases; J trimming: 2 bases; junction bases outside the gene matches: 10. The CDR3 runs to 17 residues. Germline V CDR1 and CDR2: DFQATT, SNEGSKA (reference sequence). The CDR3 sequence is CSARDLVAGGTTYEQYF. The CDR3 bases are TGCAGTGCTAGAGATCTCGTAGCGGGAGGTACCACCTACGAGCAGTACTTC.

This clonotype was counted only a few times. This chain connects TRBV20-1 to TRBJ2-7; D not certain. Germline-derived CDR1 and CDR2 are DFQATT and SNEGSKA (reference sequence). The V end lost 1 base, the J end lost 2 bases, and 9 bases lay between the germline ends. CDR3 length: 13 amino acids. The CDR3 is CSARGKATYEQYF. DNA of the CDR3: TGCAGTGCTAGAGGGAAGGCAACCTACGAGCAGTACTTC.

The chain uses TRBV27 and TRBJ2-7; possibly TRBD1 or TRBD2 for D (6 bases each). V was pared by 2 bases and J by 3 bases, with 17 bases between. The germline gives CDR1 MNHEY, CDR2 SMNVEV (reference sequence). This CDR3 region has 16 residues. The CDR3 region has the DNA TGTGCCAGCAGTTTAAAACGTCACGGGGGCGGCTACGAGCAGTACTTC. Encoded protein: CASSLKRHGGGYEQYF.

This clonotype was detected ten times or more. The chain employs TRBV7-6 and TRBJ2-1; 8 bases align to TRBD1. The CDR3 has 13 amino acids. The ends lost 4 bases at V and 6 bases at J; junction bases unmatched: 2. Germline CDR1 and CDR2: SGHVS and FNYEAQ. The CDR3 region is CASSSDRGNEQFF. The CDR3 DNA reads as TGTGCCAGCAGCTCCGACAGGGGCAATGAGCAGTTCTTC. The entire variable domain, with the rest obtained from reference TRBV7-6 and TRBJ2-1, is as follows: GAGVSQSPRYKVTKRGQDVALRCDPISGHVSLYWYRQALGQGPEFLTYFNYEAQQDKSGLPNDRFSAERPEGSISTLTIQRTEQRDSAMYRCASSSDRGNEQFFGPGTRLTVL.

This clonotype has ten or more counts. This chain connects TRBV11-2 to TRBJ2-3; TRBD2 matches at 8 bases. The CDR3 spans 17 residues. The ends lost 0 bases at V and 0 bases at J; junction bases unmatched: 5. The V gene's germline CDR1 is SGHAT and CDR2 FQNNGV. The CDR3 loop is CASSLEFPSGSTDTQYF. As DNA, the CDR3 is TGTGCCAGCAGCTTAGAATTCCCTAGCGGGAGCACAGATACGCAGTATTTT.

This clonotype has ten or more counts. The J gene is TRBJ1-2, the V gene TRBV29-1, with D possibly being TRBD1 (6 bases). The CDR3 is 13 amino acids. The ends were cut back, 4 bases at V and 0 bases at J, with 9 bases in the middle. Germline CDR1 and CDR2: SQVTM and ANQGSEA. CDR3 residues: CSVAGGTNYGYTF. The CDR3, as DNA: TGCAGCGTTGCCGGGGGCACTAACTATGGCTACACCTTC.

This clonotype was counted at least ten times. The chain combines TRBV7-2 with TRBJ1-2; possible D gene TRBD1, 5 bases. The CDR3 loop spans 14 amino acids. The germline CDR1 and CDR2 sequences are SGHTA and FQGNSA. V lost 0 bases, J lost 2 bases, and 7 bases lay in between. The CDR3 reads CASSLAAGNYGYTF. The CDR3 nucleotides read TGTGCCAGCAGCTTAGCGGCAGGGAACTATGGCTACACCTTC.

The chain combines TRBV9 with TRBJ2-7; 7 bases align to TRBD1. CDR1 is SGDLS and CDR2 is YYNGEE in the germline V gene. V shed 0 bases and J 5 bases; nucleotides not matched to a gene: 11. The CDR3 is 16 amino acids. CDR3 sequence reads: CASSVEVGQPTDEQYF. The CDR3 DNA is TGTGCCAGCAGCGTAGAGGTGGGACAGCCTACCGACGAGCAGTACTTC.

This clonotype came up a few times. The chain recombines TRBV2 with TRBJ1-4; no clear D. The CDR3 length is 12 residues. CDR1 is SNHLY, CDR2 FYNNEI, per germline. The V end lost 7 bases, the J end lost 3 bases, and 6 bases lay between the germline ends. CDR3 region: CASTPSNEKLFF. CDR3 nucleotide sequence: TGTGCCAGCACGCCATCTAATGAAAAACTGTTTTTT. The full variable domain, completed using reference TRBV2 and TRBJ1-4, is EPEVTQTPSHQVTQMGQEVILRCVPISNHLYFYWYRQILGQKVEFLVSFYNNEISEKSEIFDDQFSVERPDGSNFTLKIRSTKLEDSAMYFCASTPSNEKLFFGSGTQLSVL.

The table lists this clonotype with many counts. The J gene is TRBJ1-1, the V gene TRBV10-3; 8 bases are shared with TRBD1. The CDR3 runs 14 residues. CDR1 is ENHRY, CDR2 SYGVKD, per germline. The trim removed 3 bases at V and 3 bases at J, leaving 3 bases unmatched. This CDR3 reads CAISEQGGDTEAFF. In DNA form, the CDR3 reads TGTGCCATCAGTGAACAGGGGGGGGACACTGAAGCTTTCTTT.

There are many counts of this clonotype. The chain couples TRBV9 to TRBJ1-1; D ambiguous. V was shortened by 7 bases and J by 3 bases, with 10 bases between the two germline ends. The CDR3 sequence is 12 residues long. CDR1 and CDR2 (germline): SGDLS, YYNGEE. Here the CDR3 DNA reads TGTGCCAGCTCTTCCTGGGACACTGAAGCTTTCTTT. This gives the protein CASSSWDTEAFF. The variable domain in full, with the rest retrieved from reference TRBV9 and TRBJ1-1, is DSGVTQTPKHLITATGQRVTLRCSPRSGDLSVYWYQQSLDQGLQFLIQYYNGEERAKGNILERFSAQQFPDLHSELNLSSLELGDSALYFCASSSWDTEAFFGQGTRLTVV.

At least ten counts were recorded for this clonotype. CDR3 sequence (DNA): TGTGCCAGCACTCCCCAACCTCGGCTAGCGGGAGCCCATCGGGACGAGCAGTACTTC. Encoded protein: CASTPQPRLAGAHRDEQYF. The rearrangement links TRBV6-2 or TRBV6-3 to TRBJ2-7; TRBD2 agrees at 10 bases. The germline CDR1 and CDR2 sequences are MNHEY and SVGEGT. V dropped 7 bases and J dropped 5; count of bases not matched to a gene: 23. This CDR3 is built from 19 residues.

As concerns this clonotype: This clone may be a read error of a much larger clone one base away. The rearrangement uses TRBV4-3 and TRBJ1-1; D might be TRBD1 (6 bases). The CDR3 sequence is 14 residues long. The germline V gene encodes CDR1 LGHNA and CDR2 YSLEER. Here the CDR3 reads CTSSQDLEGGAAFF. In nucleotides, the CDR3 is TGCACCAGCAGCCAAGATCTCGAGGGGGGGGCGGCTTTCTTT.

This clonotype was seen at least ten times. The gene calls are TRBV6-1 and TRBJ2-5, with 11 bases lining up with TRBD2. V lost 5 bases and J lost 1; bases outside the gene matches: 3. Germline CDR1 is MNHNS and CDR2 is SASEGT. The CDR3 has 15 amino acids. The CDR3 DNA reads TGTGCCAGCAGTTCTAGCGGGAGGAGCCAAGAGACCCAGTACTTC. The encoded protein is CASSSSGRSQETQYF.

In this sample, this clonotype turned up once. The chain links TRBV5-1 to TRBJ2-3; possibly TRBD1 for D (6 bases). Germline loops: CDR1 SGHRS, CDR2 YFSETQ. V was trimmed by 1 base and J by 3 bases, leaving 9 bases between them. The CDR3 is 14 residues long. The CDR3 DNA is TGCGCCAGCAGCTTGAACAGGGTGACAGATACGCAGTATTTT. It yields the protein CASSLNRVTDTQYF.

This clonotype was seen at least ten times. This chain links TRBV3-2 with TRBJ2-3; the D call in the table, TRBD2, was not verified against the DNA. TRBV3-2 is a known pseudogene. This CDR3 is 16 amino acids long. The chain's CDR3 is CASSQDGTSVTDTQYF. CDR3 coding DNA: TGTGCCAGCAGCCAAGATGGGACTAGCGTCACAGATACGCAGTATTTT.

The chain links TRBV7-9 to TRBJ2-6, with a possible D match to TRBD1 (6 bases). Germline CDR1 and CDR2: SEHNR and FQNEAQ (reference sequence). The CDR3 is 17 residues long. With 5 bases removed from V and 1 base from J, the gap between germline ends came to 15 bases. The CDR3 coding sequence is TGTGCCAGCAGCCCCAGGGGACCCAGTTCTGGGGCCAACGTCCTGACTTTC. This gives the protein CASSPRGPSSGANVLTF.

This clonotype was observed many times. V gene TRBV2 combines with J gene TRBJ1-5; a weak D match, TRBD1 (6 bases). Germline CDR1 reads SNHLY; CDR2 reads FYNNEI. V shed 6 bases and J shed 0 bases, with 12 bases lying between them. The length of the CDR3 is 15 residues. The DNA of the CDR3 is TGTGCCAGCAGCGAACAGGGATTTAGCAATCAGCCCCAGCATTTT. It translates to CASSEQGFSNQPQHF.

A word on this clonotype: One base away lies a much larger clone, so this may be a sequencing read error. The chain recombines TRBV28 with TRBJ2-4; 8 nucleotides align to TRBD2. Germline assignment: CDR1 MDHEN and CDR2 SYDVKM. The CDR3 loop spans 15 amino acids. With 3 bases clipped from V and 9 bases from J, the junction kept 10 bases outside the gene matches. The CDR3 bases are TGTGCCAGCAGTTTGAGGGCGGGAGGTGGAAGCATTCAGTACTTC. Residues: CASSLRAGGGSIQYF.

At least ten counts were recorded for this clonotype. The rearrangement joins TRBV9 to TRBJ2-5; D is perhaps TRBD1 or TRBD2 (6 bases each). The germline V and J ends were trimmed by 7 bases and 3 bases, with 25 bases remaining between them. The CDR3 is 17 amino acids. Germline V lookup: CDR1 SGDLS, CDR2 YYNGEE. CDR3 in amino acids: CASSIRPEGGPEETQYF. The CDR3 nucleotides read TGTGCCAGCTCAATTCGCCCAGAGGGGGGACCCGAAGAGACCCAGTACTTC.